This passage covers 2 T cell receptor beta chains from one sample sequenced in a study of blood T cell repertoires in COVID-19. Clones were read by immunoSEQ multiplex PCR, and TCRdb kept only the in-frame ones, dropping some. The repertoire includes 150,000 to 200,000 clones, about 89% of them detected once, and 2.5% to 4% sits in the top ten. Sequencing used peripheral blood. These receptors all stem from a man between 65 and 79 years old with acute or convalescent COVID-19.

This chain joins TRBV14 and TRBJ1-2, with D tentatively TRBD1 (5 bases). Germline lookup yields CDR1 SGHDN and CDR2 FVKESK. There are 13 residues in the CDR3. The V gene lost 1 base and the J gene lost 7 bases, with 10 bases spanning the gap. CDR3 sequence (DNA): TGTGCCAGCAGCCAAGGGGGGAGGTTTGGCTACACCTTC. Encoded protein: CASSQGGRFGYTF.

The chain has TRBV5-8 and TRBJ2-1; tentatively, D is TRBD2 (6 bases). The ends were cut back, 0 bases at V and 14 bases at J, with 18 bases in the middle. The CDR3 totals 14 residues. Per the germline V gene, CDR1 is SGHTS and CDR2 is YDEGEE. The CDR3 region has the DNA TGTGCCAGCAGCTTGGCAAACCTATCCGGGGGAAAGTTCTTC. Residues: CASSLANLSGGKFF.